The present T cell receptor beta chain was sequenced within a study of shared clonotypes between healthy human individuals (dated by TCRdb to between 2020 and 2021). At the level of the whole study: A few men and two women, aged 18 to 49 years, made up the cohort. To estimate repertoire size and how much clonotypes are shared between individuals, the study performed deep sequencing of blood TCR repertoires from roughly five healthy adults. Leukapheresis yielded between about 0.9 and 9.5 billion PBMCs per donor. For each donor, three plates each were used for CD4 naive and CD4 memory, two plates were used for CD8 naive, and one plate was used for CD8 memory. To increase sequencing depth and limit assay-specific biases, TCR repertoire library preparation and sequencing were carried out by different laboratories using diverse techniques. What the research found in general, with its limitations: Because the study included a small number of donors, the genetic and exposure-history diversity represented was limited. Estimated clonotype richness was generally larger for naive than for memory subsets. Sampling was restricted to blood, and TCR repertoires in tissue are likely to differ from TCR repertoires in blood. Across a handful of donors, 4.5% to 6.5% of naive CD4, approximately 3.5% of naive CD8, approximately 2.5% of memory CD4, and 0.3% to 0.45% of memory CD8 clonotypes were shared. Clonotypes shared by all four sorted-subset donors showed higher generation probabilities than non-shared clonotypes. Pairwise subsampling indicated that sequencing depth was expected to affect the degree of clonotype sharing among donors. Incomplete sequencing was indicated by rarefaction of sorted-subset datasets, despite the large sequencing depth.

Including the terminal cysteine and phenylalanine, the CDR3 comprises 13 residues. Left in the record is the CDR3 DNA by itself, 39 bases read in frame from the first base. The junction shows trimming of 5 bases on V and 5 bases on J, and the gene matches do not reach 4 bases of it. Per the germline V gene, MDHEN is the CDR1 and SYDVKM is the CDR2. Using the deep immunoSEQ assay, multiplex PCR amplified TCR CDR3 regions from genomic DNA. Genomic DNA extracted from each cell subset was distributed evenly over all wells of several immunoSEQ 96-well plates, and each plate served as one replicate. For sorted subsets, roughly 200 ng of genomic DNA, equivalent to roughly 33,000 T cell genomes, went into each replicate PCR. The purified libraries were quantified using a Qubit 3.0 fluorometer, sized with a Bioanalyzer 2100, and then quantified again using the KAPA Library Quantification kit. Every immunoSEQ 96-well plate was sequenced on a separate single-read 150-cycle Illumina NextSeq 550 flow cell. For the original study's pipeline: Because only junctional sequences without quality scores were contained in the immunoSEQ output, filtering matching that applied to full-length reads could not be performed. To assign V/J genes and CDR3, sequences were annotated using PyIR, a Python wrapper for IgBLAST v1.9, with IMGT germline references. Reads were filtered out if the reads had weak V/J assignments (E-value above 1e-6), no CDR3, stop codons, out-of-frame junctions, or ambiguous translated residues. V3J clonotypes were defined as sequences sharing the same inferred V gene, J gene, and CDR3 amino acid sequence. Percentage overlap between repertoires was calculated by dividing the number of shared unique clonotypes by the size of the smaller repertoire. Repertoire richness was assessed with RTK rarefaction, the Chao1 estimator, and Recon v2.1 estimates of unobserved clonotypes. Generation probabilities for all TCRbeta clonotypes obtained by the gDNA method from four donors were computed using OLGA. TCRdb carries this immuneACCESS record with in-frame sequences only. Its versions omit some clonotypes, under half of them owing to an unresolved V gene in the studies checked, with the rest unexplained. V and J calls and clone size are those listed in that table; D and trimming were worked out from the DNA. Recorded for this sample are hundreds of thousands of clones; approximately 96% of them occurred a single time. The ten largest clones take up roughly 0.1% of the sample.

For the CD8 naive samples, CD45RO-negative cells were positively selected for CCR7, yielding a CD45RA+CCR7+ population from which TemRA cells were excluded. The donors were healthy, HIV-negative adults with no recently reported acute infections or vaccinations. Every donor was a Caucasian adult residing in Nashville, Tennessee, USA. Blood was collected by leukapheresis, and PBMCs were isolated by Ficoll-Histopaque density gradient centrifugation and then cryopreserved in liquid nitrogen vapor phase. Analytical flow cytometry was used to check the purity and quantity of every magnetically sorted T cell population. Genomic DNA was isolated from each sorted fraction and quantified by UV absorbance on a Nanodrop 2000c. On this clone: Its antigen remains unidentified. No clone much larger than this one lies a single base away; base qualities are absent.

The sequence derives from a woman in her 30s in good health. Sequencing was carried out using naive CD8+ T cells sorted from blood. The meaning of the sample's cell subset or site label: CD45RA+CCR7+. Recombination joined TRBV28 with TRBJ1-2, with 8 central nucleotides matching TRBD1. The CDR3 corresponds to CASSGTGGYGYTF. The DNA sequence is given as TGTGCCAGCAGTGGGACAGGAGGGTATGGCTACACCTTC.